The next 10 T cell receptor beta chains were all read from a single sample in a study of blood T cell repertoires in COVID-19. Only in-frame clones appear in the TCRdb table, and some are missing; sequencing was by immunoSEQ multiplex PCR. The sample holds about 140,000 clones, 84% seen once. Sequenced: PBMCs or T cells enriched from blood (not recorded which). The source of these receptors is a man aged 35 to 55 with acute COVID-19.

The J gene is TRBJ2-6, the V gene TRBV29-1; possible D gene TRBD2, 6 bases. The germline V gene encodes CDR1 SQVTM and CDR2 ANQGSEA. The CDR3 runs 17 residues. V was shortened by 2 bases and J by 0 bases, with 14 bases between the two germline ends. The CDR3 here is CSVEYRGTPSGANVLTF. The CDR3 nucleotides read TGCAGCGTTGAATACCGGGGGACGCCCTCTGGGGCCAACGTCCTGACTTTC.

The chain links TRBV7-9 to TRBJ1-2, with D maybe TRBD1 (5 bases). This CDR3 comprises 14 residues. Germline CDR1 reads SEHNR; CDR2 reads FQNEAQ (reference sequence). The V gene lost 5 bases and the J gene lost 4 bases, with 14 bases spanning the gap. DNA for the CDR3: TGTGCCAGCAGCCCTGGGGGGACGGCCTATGGCTACACCTTC. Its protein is CASSPGGTAYGYTF.

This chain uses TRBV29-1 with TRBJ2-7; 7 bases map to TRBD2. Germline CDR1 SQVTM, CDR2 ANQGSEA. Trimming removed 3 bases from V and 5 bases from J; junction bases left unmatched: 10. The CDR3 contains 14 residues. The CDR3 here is CSVEGWRESDEQYF. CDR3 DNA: TGCAGCGTTGAGGGTTGGCGGGAGAGCGACGAGCAGTACTTC.

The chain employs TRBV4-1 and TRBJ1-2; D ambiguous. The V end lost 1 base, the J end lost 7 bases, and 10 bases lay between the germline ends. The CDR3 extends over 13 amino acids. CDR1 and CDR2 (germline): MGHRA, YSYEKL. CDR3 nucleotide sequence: TGCGCCAGCAGCCAAGGGAGTCGCAGTGGCTACACCTTC. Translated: CASSQGSRSGYTF.

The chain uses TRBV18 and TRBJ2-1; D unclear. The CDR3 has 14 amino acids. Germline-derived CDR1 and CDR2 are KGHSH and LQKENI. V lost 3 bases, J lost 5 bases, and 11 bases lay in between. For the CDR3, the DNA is TGTGCCAGCTCACCTATAGTGAACGACAATGAGCAGTTCTTC. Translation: CASSPIVNDNEQFF.

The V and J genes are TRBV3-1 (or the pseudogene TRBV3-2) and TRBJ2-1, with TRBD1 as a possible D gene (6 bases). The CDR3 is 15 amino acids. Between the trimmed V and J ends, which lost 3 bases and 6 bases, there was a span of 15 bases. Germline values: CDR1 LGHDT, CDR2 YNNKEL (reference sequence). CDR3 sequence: CASSQHRVEGNEQFF. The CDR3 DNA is TGTGCCAGCAGCCAGCACAGGGTTGAAGGCAATGAGCAGTTCTTC.

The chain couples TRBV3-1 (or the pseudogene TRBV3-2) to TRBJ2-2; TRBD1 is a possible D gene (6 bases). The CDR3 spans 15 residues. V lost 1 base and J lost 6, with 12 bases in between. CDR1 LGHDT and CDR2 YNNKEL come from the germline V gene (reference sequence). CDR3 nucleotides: TGTGCCAGCAGCCAAGGGGCGACAGGAGCCGGGGAGCTGTTTTTT. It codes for CASSQGATGAGELFF.

The CDR3 is CASSPTPSTGELFF. CDR3 DNA: TGTGCCAGCAGCCCCACACCTAGCACCGGGGAGCTGTTTTTT. V and J are TRBV5-6 and TRBJ2-2; D uncertain. Germline loops: CDR1 SGHDT, CDR2 YYEEEE. Trimming removed 4 bases at V and 4 bases at J, with 11 bases between. CDR3 size: 14 residues.

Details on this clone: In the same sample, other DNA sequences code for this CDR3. The CDR3 reads CASSRGGGNQPQHF. The CDR3 nucleotides are TGTGCCAGCAGCCGTGGCGGGGGCAATCAGCCCCAGCATTTT. The chain combines TRBV28 with TRBJ1-5; the D is unclear. CDR3 size: 14 residues. The V gene's germline CDR1 is MDHEN and CDR2 SYDVKM. Trimming took 6 bases from V and 2 from J, leaving 11 bases between them.

The CDR3 here is CASSKGGQYVEQYF. CDR3 nucleotides: TGTGCCAGCAGCAAGGGAGGCCAGTACGTCGAGCAGTACTTC. The chain employs TRBV7-6 and TRBJ2-7, with D possibly TRBD2 on 6 matching bases. CDR3 length: 14 amino acids. CDR1 and CDR2 (germline): SGHVS, FNYEAQ. V dropped 5 bases and J dropped 6 bases, with 17 bases sitting between them.